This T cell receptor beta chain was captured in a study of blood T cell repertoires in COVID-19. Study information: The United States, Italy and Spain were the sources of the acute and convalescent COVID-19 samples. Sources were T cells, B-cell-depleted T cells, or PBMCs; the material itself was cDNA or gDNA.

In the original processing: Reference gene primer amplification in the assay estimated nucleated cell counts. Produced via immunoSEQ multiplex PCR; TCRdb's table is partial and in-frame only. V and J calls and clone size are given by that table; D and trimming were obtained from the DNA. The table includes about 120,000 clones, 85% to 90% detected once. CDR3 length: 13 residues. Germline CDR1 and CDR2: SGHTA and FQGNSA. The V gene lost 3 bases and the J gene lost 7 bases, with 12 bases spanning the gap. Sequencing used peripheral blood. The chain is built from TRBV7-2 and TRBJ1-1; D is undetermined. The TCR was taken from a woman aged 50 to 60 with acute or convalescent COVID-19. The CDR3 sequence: CASSFPGGLEAFF. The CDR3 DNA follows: TGTGCCAGCAGCTTCCCAGGTGGACTTGAAGCTTTCTTT.